This TCR beta chain was sequenced in a study of OX40 agonist ivuxolimab in advanced cancers. Study details: Patients' therapy was ivuxolimab, an antibody that acts as an agonist of OX40 (CD134). Whole-study results and caveats: The study found that CD8+ T cells averaged more expanded clones than CD4+.

The CDR3 has 15 amino acids. V was cut by 4 bases and J by 1 base, with 13 bases left in between. The germline CDR1 and CDR2 sequences are SGHNT and YYREEE (reference sequence). Method: immunoSEQ multiplex PCR; TCRdb's copy keeps in-frame clones and lacks some. The sample has 90,000 to 100,000 clones; 75% to 90% are singletons. With respect to this clone: What it binds is not known.

The chain links TRBV5-4 to TRBJ2-3, with no clear D. This sequence was found in an adult with an advanced solid tumor such as melanoma, head and neck, liver or kidney cancer. This material consisted of CD4+ or CD8+ T cells sorted from blood, taken in a trial of the OX40 agonist ivuxolimab. The CDR3 reads CASSRWGGGTDTQYF. DNA of the CDR3: TGTGCCAGCAGCCGCTGGGGTGGAGGCACAGATACGCAGTATTTT.